The entry that follows covers one TCR beta chain sequence. The specificity of this receptor is unknown. Per-base qualities were not stored, and no clone one base away is much larger. This entry comes from a study of blood T cells in healthy people across ages (dated by TCRdb to 2014 to 2015). In the study overall: Template switching captured roughly one uniquely barcoded TCR beta cDNA molecule per two T cells in model experiments. Two additional independent replicas of 1 million unique cDNA reads from the same blood draw were analyzed for two donors (one aged 18 to 30 and one aged 80 or older). Age-related changes in TCR beta repertoire diversity were measured in the study by deep sequencing normalized with unique cDNA molecular identifiers. Donors were grouped into four age groups: young (average about 15 years), middle-aged (around 39), aged (around 60) and long-lived (about 89). Donors of different ages were randomly distributed across sequencing lanes to avoid experimental bias.

Including the terminal cysteine and phenylalanine, the CDR3 comprises 13 residues. Only CDR3 DNA is held: 39 bases, read in frame from base 1. V was cut back by 4 bases and J by 7 bases, leaving a gap of 11 bases between them. According to the germline V gene, CDR1 reads LGHNA and CDR2 reads YNFKEQ. The roughly 38 donors, aged roughly 6 to 95 years, were systemically healthy Caucasian individuals from Russia. Roughly 9 milliliters of peripheral blood were drawn from each donor into EDTA-treated Vacutainer tubes. Ficoll-Paque density-gradient centrifugation was used to isolate PBMCs, with at least 6 million per sample. Trizol reagent was used to extract total RNA from the PBMCs, yielding at least 6 micrograms per sample. Naive CD45RAhigh/CD27high T cell percentages were measured by flow cytometry on a PBMC aliquot from every donor. Study-level results and caveats: Observed TCR beta diversity correlated strongly with the percentage of naive T cells measured by flow cytometry. Compared with the aged group, the long-lived group had more naive CD4+ T cells, fewer expanded clones and increased TCR diversity, a pattern suggesting age selection. Observed TCR beta diversity per million T cells fell roughly linearly with age, and a significant reduction was already apparent by age roughly 40. Because donor CMV infection status was unknown, age-related changes in expanded clonotypes were potentially confounded. Estimates of total diversity based on one million sequenced T cells were considered lower bounds and underestimates. Bulk unsorted PBMC profiling prevented conclusive comparison of naive and antigen-experienced compartments.

The library was built by means of 5' RACE. The instrument given in TCRdb is Illumina HiSeq 2500. A second PCR of about 7 to 12 cycles was run with a J-beta primer mix and a sample-barcoded 5' primer. A unique molecular identifier was introduced onto each TCR beta cDNA molecule by a template-switch 5' adaptor carrying 12 random nucleotides. At least 3 million CDR3-containing paired-end reads were obtained from each sample. First-strand cDNA synthesis was performed from all RNA using the Mint cDNA synthesis kit, with priming by a TRBC-specific oligonucleotide. After uracil-DNA glycosylase treatment, a first 18-cycle PCR used universal primers M1SS and BC2_uni_R on all cDNA. Per the authors' processing: For normalization, 1 million high-quality reads, each with a distinct molecular identifier, were randomly selected from each sample. Reads with shared molecular identifiers were discarded instead of being binned into consensus sequences. MiTCR, set to a Q25 quality threshold and the strictest error-elimination algorithm, was used for CDR3 identification, clonotype clustering and error correction. A nonparametric unseen species model with Euler transformation was used to estimate lower-bound total TCR beta diversity. The public reads were reanalyzed by TCRdb: fastp trimming at Q25, MiXCR alignment, in-frame beta chains only. Each entry is one CDR3 protein sequence, shown with its most common DNA and genes. The V and J calls, along with clone size, are taken from TCRdb and not from the paper's own processing. The sample data list hundreds of thousands of distinct CDR3 sequences, and approximately 50% of these were observed just once. Of the sample, about 32% is held by the ten largest clones.

This sequence uses TRBV4-2 and TRBJ2-1, with TRBD2 as a weak D call on 5 bases. The sequencing sample was made of blood. This clonotype was obtained from a woman aged 55-75 years in good health. Here is the DNA: TGTGCCAGCAGCCGACCACAGCGGAATGAGCAGTTCTTC. The encoded protein is CASSRPQRNEQFF.